Listed here are 3 T cell receptor beta chains from one sample, sequenced in a study of T cell responses to AZD1222 COVID-19 vaccine. Some clones are missing from TCRdb's copy, which holds only in-frame ones; the method was immunoSEQ multiplex PCR. The sample holds 150,000 to 200,000 clones, about nine tenths seen once. This specimen consisted of peripheral blood, obtained on day 0 of AZD1222 vaccination. Source of these receptors: an adult in good health.

The V call is TRBV5-1, the J call TRBJ2-7; TRBD1 is a possible D gene (6 bases). Germline V gives CDR1 SGHRS, CDR2 YFSETQ. The CDR3 runs 13 residues. V was pared by 0 bases and J by 3 bases, with 7 bases between. CDR3: CASSLAGVYEQYF. The CDR3 region has the DNA TGCGCCAGCAGCTTGGCAGGGGTCTACGAGCAGTACTTC.

The V gene is TRBV5-1, the J gene TRBJ2-7, with a possible D match to TRBD1 (5 bases). Germline CDR1 reads SGHRS; CDR2 reads YFSETQ. V lost 3 bases to trimming and J lost 2 bases, with 12 bases between them. The CDR3 sequence is 14 residues long. The CDR3 reads CASSSQGRPYEQYF. The CDR3 nucleotides read TGCGCCAGCAGCTCGCAGGGTAGGCCCTACGAGCAGTACTTC.

This chain joins TRBV27 and TRBJ2-7; possibly TRBD2 for D (5 bases). The V gene's germline CDR1 is MNHEY and CDR2 SMNVEV (reference sequence). CDR3 length: 13 residues. The germline V and J ends were trimmed by 6 bases and 3 bases, with 12 bases remaining between them. The CDR3 bases are TGTGCCAGCAGCCGGGGAAACCTCTACGAGCAGTACTTC. Translation: CASSRGNLYEQYF.